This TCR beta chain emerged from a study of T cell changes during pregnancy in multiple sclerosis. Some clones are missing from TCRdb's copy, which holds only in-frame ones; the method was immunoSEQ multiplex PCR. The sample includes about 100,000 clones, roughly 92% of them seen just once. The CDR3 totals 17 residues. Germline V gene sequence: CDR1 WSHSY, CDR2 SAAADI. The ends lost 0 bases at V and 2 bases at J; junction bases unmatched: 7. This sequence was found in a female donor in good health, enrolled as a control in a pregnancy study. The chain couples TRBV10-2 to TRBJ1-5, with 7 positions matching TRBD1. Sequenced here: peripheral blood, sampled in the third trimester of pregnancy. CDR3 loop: CASSESTRGGGNQPQHF. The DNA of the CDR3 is TGCGCCAGCAGTGAGTCGACTCGAGGGGGCGGCAATCAGCCCCAGCATTTT.